Following are 29 T cell receptor beta chains from one sample sequenced in a study of CD8+ T cells in alopecia areata. Reverse transcribed after extraction, RNA yielded cDNA as the sequencing template. Clones were sequenced by immunoSEQ multiplex PCR, and TCRdb holds only the in-frame ones, with some missing. The table lists over 200,000 clones, around 62% of them singletons. Source: CD4+ T cells sorted from blood, taken at week 0. The receptor source for this set is a human donor with alopecia areata.

This chain connects TRBV5-1 to TRBJ2-5; D possibly corresponds to TRBD2 (6 bases). Germline values: CDR1 SGHRS, CDR2 YFSETQ. V lost 4 bases to trimming and J lost 4 bases, with 11 bases between them. This CDR3 spans 13 amino acids. The DNA for the CDR3 is TGCGCCAGCAGCCAGGGACTGGGAGAGACCCAGTACTTC. This translates into CASSQGLGETQYF.

The chain carries TRBV30 and TRBJ2-7, with D maybe TRBD1 (5 bases). Germline V CDR1 and CDR2: GTSNPN, SVGIG (reference sequence). Trimming removed 1 base at V and 2 bases at J, with 9 bases between. The CDR3 totals 13 residues. The CDR3 DNA reads as TGTGCCTGGAGTGGGGGCTACGCCTACGAGCAGTACTTC. Translated: CAWSGGYAYEQYF.

The chain combines TRBV5-1 with TRBJ2-7; the match to TRBD1 covers 8 bases. CDR3 size: 13 residues. CDR1 and CDR2 (germline): SGHRS, YFSETQ. Germline trimming cut 0 bases from V and 6 bases from J; bases unmatched to any gene: 2. The CDR3 DNA reads TGCGCCAGCAGCTTGGGACAGGGGAGCGAGCAGTACTTC. Translated, it gives CASSLGQGSEQYF. The full variable domain, its missing parts supplied by reference TRBV5-1 and TRBJ2-7, is KAGVTQTPRYLIKTRGQQVTLSCSPISGHRSVSWYQQTPGQGLQFLFEYFSETQRNKGNFPGRFSGRQFSNSRSEMNVSTLELGDSALYLCASSLGQGSEQYFGPGTRLTVT.

The chain joins TRBV7-9 to TRBJ2-5, with D possibly being TRBD1 or TRBD2 (5 bases each). CDR1 is SEHNR, CDR2 FQNEAQ, per germline (reference sequence). This CDR3 region has 13 residues. V was cut by 5 bases and J by 1 base, with 8 bases left in between. CDR3 sequence (DNA): TGTGCCAGCAGCGGGGGTGTCCAAGAGACCCAGTACTTC. Its protein product is CASSGGVQETQYF.

This clone appeared a few times. The V gene is TRBV4-1, the J gene TRBJ1-2; 9 positions match TRBD1. J was trimmed by 8 bases and V by 9 bases; bases with no gene match: 13. The CDR3 runs 14 residues. CDR1 is MGHRA, CDR2 YSYEKL, per germline. The CDR3 is CASAPGTGMDGYTF. The CDR3 DNA follows: TGCGCCAGTGCTCCCGGGACAGGGATGGACGGCTACACCTTC.

This clone was picked up a small number of times. The chain is built from TRBV2 and TRBJ2-3; tentatively, D is TRBD1 (6 bases). Trimming removed 6 bases from V and 5 bases from J, with 15 bases in between. In germline, CDR1 is SNHLY, CDR2 FYNNEI. The CDR3 consists of 14 residues. CDR3 loop: CASSLGQRGDTQYF. CDR3 in DNA: TGTGCCAGCAGCCTTGGACAGAGAGGAGATACGCAGTATTTT. Variable domain in full (rest from reference TRBV2 and TRBJ2-3): EPEVTQTPSHQVTQMGQEVILRCVPISNHLYFYWYRQILGQKVEFLVSFYNNEISEKSEIFDDQFSVERPDGSNFTLKIRSTKLEDSAMYFCASSLGQRGDTQYFGPGTRLTVL.

This chain joins TRBV18 and TRBJ1-6; D gene ambiguous. Per the germline V gene, CDR1 is KGHSH and CDR2 is LQKENI. The ends were cut back, 0 bases at V and 5 bases at J, with 5 bases in the middle. This CDR3 contains 14 residues. The CDR3 protein is CASSPPHDNSPLHF. The CDR3 nucleotides read TGTGCCAGCTCACCACCACATGATAATTCACCCCTCCACTTT.

V usage is TRBV5-4 and J usage is TRBJ1-1, with D possibly being TRBD1 (5 bases). This CDR3 has 14 amino acids. Germline CDR1 SGHNT, CDR2 YYREEE (reference sequence). V was trimmed by 1 base and J by 0 bases, leaving 7 bases between them. The CDR3 protein is CASSLQGMNTEAFF. In DNA form, the CDR3 reads TGTGCCAGCAGCTTGCAGGGTATGAACACTGAAGCTTTCTTT. Combining the CDR3 with reference TRBV5-4 and TRBJ1-1 gives the whole variable domain ETGVTQSPTHLIKTRGQQVTLRCSSQSGHNTVSWYQQALGQGPQFIFQYYREEENGRGNFPPRFSGLQFPNYSSELNVNALELDDSALYLCASSLQGMNTEAFFGQGTRLTVV.

J is TRBJ2-1 and V is TRBV6-1; a weak D match, TRBD1 (6 bases). V lost 6 bases and J lost 7, with 13 bases in between. Germline V gene lookup returns CDR1 MNHNS and CDR2 SASEGT. The CDR3 runs 13 residues. The DNA for the CDR3 is TGTGCCAGCAGCCGGGACACCTCAAATGAGCAGTTCTTC. This translates into CASSRDTSNEQFF.

The chain joins TRBV9 to TRBJ2-7; the D gene is possibly TRBD2 (6 bases). CDR1 is SGDLS and CDR2 is YYNGEE in the germline V gene. Trimming cost V 6 bases and J 6 bases, with 22 bases left between them. The CDR3 runs to 15 residues. CDR3 DNA: TGTGCCAGCATTTCCCCCAGACTAGTGGCGGCCGAGCAGTACTTC. Translated: CASISPRLVAAEQYF.

The gene calls are TRBV30 and TRBJ1-5, with a weak D call TRBD1 (6 bases). The CDR3 contains 15 residues. The V gene lost 1 base and the J gene lost 0 bases, with 10 bases spanning the gap. Germline lookup yields CDR1 GTSNPN and CDR2 SVGIG (reference sequence). The chain's CDR3 is CAWSAGVDSNQPQHF. DNA of the CDR3: TGTGCCTGGAGTGCAGGGGTAGATAGCAATCAGCCCCAGCATTTT. Full variable domain (missing parts from reference TRBV30 and TRBJ1-5): SQTIHQWPATLVQPVGSPLSLECTVEGTSNPNLYWYRQAAGRGLQLLFYSVGIGQISSEVPQNLSASRPQDRQFILSSKKLLLSDSGFYLCAWSAGVDSNQPQHFGDGTRLSIL.

This sequence joins TRBV20-1 and TRBJ2-4, with TRBD1 matching over 7 bases. The CDR3 length is 11 residues. Trimming took 6 bases from V and 9 from J; bases not matched to a gene: 5. CDR1 and CDR2 (germline): DFQATT, SNEGSKA (reference sequence). CDR3 residues: CSARSGGIQYF. The CDR3 coding sequence is TGCAGTGCCCGTTCAGGGGGCATTCAGTACTTC.

This clone appeared a few times. The rearrangement joins TRBV4-1 to TRBJ2-7; 10 nucleotides match TRBD1. CDR3 length equals 15 residues. V lost 4 bases, J lost 2 bases, and 5 bases stayed unmatched. From germline, CDR1 is MGHRA and CDR2 YSYEKL. The CDR3 bases are TGCGCCAGCAGCCCATACGGGACAGGGGCCTACGAGCAGTACTTC. Translated, it gives CASSPYGTGAYEQYF.

This clone was seen just once. V usage is TRBV7-9 and J usage is TRBJ1-1; D gene unclear. V dropped 1 base and J dropped 1 base, with 10 bases sitting between them. Per the germline V gene, CDR1 is SEHNR and CDR2 is FQNEAQ (reference sequence). The CDR3 sequence is 15 residues long. CDR3 protein: CASSLELTGNTEAFF. As DNA, the CDR3 is TGTGCCAGCAGCTTAGAGTTAACGGGGAACACTGAAGCTTTCTTT.

The chain is built from TRBV6-1 and TRBJ1-5; no firm D call. The CDR3 runs to 13 residues. The germline V and J ends were trimmed by 8 bases and 4 bases, with 12 bases remaining between them. The germline V gene encodes CDR1 MNHNS and CDR2 SASEGT. CDR3 sequence reads: CASGERENQPQHF. CDR3 DNA sequence: TGTGCCAGCGGAGAGAGGGAGAATCAGCCCCAGCATTTT.

A few counts support this clone. This chain uses TRBV6-5 with TRBJ2-2; D remains ambiguous. The germline V gene encodes CDR1 MNHEY and CDR2 SVGAGI. V lost 7 bases, J lost 0 bases, and 9 bases lay in between. This CDR3 comprises 14 residues. DNA for the CDR3: TGTGCCAGCAAATGGCAGCCGAACACCGGGGAGCTGTTTTTT. Its protein product is CASKWQPNTGELFF.

The chain employs TRBV30 and TRBJ2-2, with D possibly matching TRBD2 (6 bases). Germline CDR1 GTSNPN, CDR2 SVGIG (reference sequence). The CDR3 extends over 14 amino acids. The V gene lost 5 bases and the J gene lost 2 bases, with 12 bases spanning the gap. The CDR3 spells CAWVRGSNTGELFF. The CDR3 DNA is TGTGCCTGGGTTCGGGGGAGTAACACCGGGGAGCTGTTTTTT.

The chain is built from TRBV7-8 and TRBJ1-5; D is possibly TRBD1 (5 bases). The V end lost 3 bases, the J end lost 3 bases, and 15 bases lay between the germline ends. Germline V CDR1 and CDR2: SGHVS, FQNEAQ. The CDR3 contains 16 residues. DNA of the CDR3: TGTGCCAGCAGCTTTAGCGAGCGGGGGTACAATCAGCCCCAGCATTTT. Its translation: CASSFSERGYNQPQHF.

This rearrangement joins TRBV5-1 to TRBJ1-1; D unresolved. CDR1 and CDR2 from the germline V gene are SGHRS and YFSETQ. This CDR3 has 13 amino acids. V gave up 4 bases and J gave up 6 bases, with 13 bases separating them. The CDR3 DNA reads TGCGCCAGCAGCCCTTCAGCAGGACCTGAAGCTTTCTTT. Translated, it gives CASSPSAGPEAFF.

The chain employs TRBV7-6 and TRBJ2-1; TRBD2 matches 10 bases. After removal of 6 bases from V and 7 bases from J, the junction contained 15 bases not matched to a gene. The CDR3 spans 17 residues. CDR1 is SGHVS, CDR2 FNYEAQ, per germline. The CDR3 sequence is CASSSVRLAGDANEQFF. The CDR3 region has the DNA TGTGCCAGCAGTTCGGTCCGGCTAGCGGGAGATGCGAATGAGCAGTTCTTC.

The rearrangement uses TRBV30 and TRBJ2-3; no definite D call. Germline V lookup: CDR1 GTSNPN, CDR2 SVGIG (reference sequence). The V gene lost 4 bases and the J gene lost 2 bases, with 25 bases spanning the gap. This CDR3 has 18 amino acids. CDR3 residues: CAWTAEPLVEITTDTQYF. DNA of the CDR3: TGTGCCTGGACCGCTGAGCCGTTGGTGGAGATAACCACAGATACGCAGTATTTT.

This clone appeared once. The chain has TRBV13 and TRBJ2-7; 10 bases align to TRBD1. Germline V CDR1 and CDR2: PRHDT, FYEKMQ (reference sequence). With 5 bases clipped from V and 6 bases from J, the junction kept 13 bases outside the gene matches. This CDR3 comprises 16 residues. CDR3: CASSPGQGEAVREQYF. The CDR3 region has the DNA TGTGCCAGCAGCCCAGGACAGGGGGAGGCTGTACGCGAGCAGTACTTC.

The chain employs TRBV4-1 and TRBJ1-1; the D is unclear. This CDR3 has 15 residues. Per the germline V gene, CDR1 is MGHRA and CDR2 is YSYEKL. Trimming stripped 0 bases from V and 5 bases from J, with 13 bases between. DNA of the CDR3: TGCGCCAGCAGCCAAGATAGGTTGGACGGGACTGAAGCTTTCTTT. The encoded protein is CASSQDRLDGTEAFF.

The J gene is TRBJ1-2, the V gene TRBV9; TRBD1 matches at 8 bases. In germline, CDR1 is SGDLS, CDR2 YYNGEE. The CDR3 runs to 16 residues. V lost 3 bases, J lost 8 bases, and 15 bases stayed unmatched. CDR3 DNA sequence: TGTGCCAGCAGCGGAACTCCGCAGGGGGCGCGTAACGGCTACACCTTC. Protein product: CASSGTPQGARNGYTF.

This clone was counted between two and nine times. The chain is built from TRBV5-1 and TRBJ2-5; 7 bases line up with TRBD2. The CDR3 sequence is 15 residues long. Germline assignment: CDR1 SGHRS and CDR2 YFSETQ. The V and J ends lost 2 bases and 5 bases, in that order; junction bases with no gene match: 9. CDR3 residues: CASSLSGASRETQYF. The CDR3 DNA is TGCGCCAGCAGCTTAAGCGGGGCCTCCAGGGAGACCCAGTACTTC.

Notes on this clone: This same CDR3 is encoded by further DNA sequences in the sample. The CDR3 loop reads CSVGEGRTGELFF. CDR3 nucleotides: TGCAGCGTTGGGGAAGGGCGGACCGGGGAGCTGTTTTTT. The gene calls are TRBV29-1 and TRBJ2-2; no clear D gene. The CDR3 contains 13 residues. CDR1 and CDR2 from the germline V gene are SQVTM and ANQGSEA. V dropped 4 bases and J dropped 5 bases, with 11 bases sitting between them.

The DNA for the CDR3 is TGTGCCAGCAGTGAAGTAAGGAGAATGAGGCCGAACACCGGGGAGCTGTTTTTT. Its protein product is CASSEVRRMRPNTGELFF. The rearrangement uses TRBV6-1 and TRBJ2-2; D remains unclear. Germline V lookup: CDR1 MNHNS, CDR2 SASEGT. The CDR3 length is 18 residues. Trimming took off 1 base at V and 0 bases at J, with 15 bases between the two ends.

The chain carries TRBV25-1 and TRBJ2-5; 12 bases align to TRBD2. After removal of 4 bases from V and 4 bases from J, the junction contained 7 bases not matched to a gene. CDR1 is MGHDK and CDR2 is SYGVNS in the germline V gene. The CDR3 is 16 residues long. The DNA for the CDR3 is TGTGCCAGCAGTGGCCCGACTAGCGGGAGAACAGAGACCCAGTACTTC. Translating it yields CASSGPTSGRTETQYF.

CDR3 in amino acids: CASSPRTDTQYF. CDR3 DNA sequence: TGTGCCAGCAGCCCACGCACAGATACGCAGTATTTT. The rearrangement joins TRBV7-3 to TRBJ2-3; no firm D call. Trimming left V 5 bases short and J 1 base short, with 4 bases between. This CDR3 is 12 amino acids long. CDR1 and CDR2 from the germline V gene are SGHTA and FQGTGA.